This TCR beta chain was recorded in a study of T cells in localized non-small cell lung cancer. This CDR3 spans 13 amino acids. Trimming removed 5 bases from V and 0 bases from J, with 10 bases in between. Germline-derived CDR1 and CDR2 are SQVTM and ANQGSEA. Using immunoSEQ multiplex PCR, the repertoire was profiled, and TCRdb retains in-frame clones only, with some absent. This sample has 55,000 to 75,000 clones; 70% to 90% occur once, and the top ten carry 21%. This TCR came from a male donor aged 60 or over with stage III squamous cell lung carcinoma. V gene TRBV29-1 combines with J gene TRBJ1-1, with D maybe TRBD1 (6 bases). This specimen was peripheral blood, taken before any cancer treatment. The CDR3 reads CSVWTVMNTEAFF. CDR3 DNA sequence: TGCAGCGTTTGGACAGTCATGAACACTGAAGCTTTCTTT.